Each of the 20 T cell receptor beta chains below was sequenced from the same sample in a study of Graves' ophthalmopathy and Graves' hyperthyroidism. The TCR beta CDR3 regions underwent amplification from RNA transcripts. In the first round, RT-PCR was carried out with HTBI primers, and a multiplex PCR formed the second round. Each CDR3 protein gets one entry after TCRdb re-called the multiplex PCR reads with MiXCR. Of almost 400,000 distinct CDR3 sequences detected, 15% to 20% appear once; the ten largest clones hold roughly 1.4%. Sequenced input: peripheral blood. Receptors were obtained from a woman aged 18-29 years with Graves' ophthalmopathy.

This clonotype was seen ten or more times. CDR3 residues: CASSLASGSRYEQYF. The CDR3 nucleotides are TGTGCCAGCAGCTTAGCTAGCGGGAGTCGCTACGAGCAGTACTTC. V and J are TRBV7-3 and TRBJ2-7; 10 bases fit TRBD2. This CDR3 spans 15 amino acids. Germline-derived CDR1 and CDR2 are SGHTA and FQGTGA. Trimming took 2 bases from V and 3 from J; bases not matched to a gene: 4.

In its sample, this clonotype was seen a few times. The J gene is TRBJ1-1, the V gene TRBV6-5, with D unresolved. Germline loops: CDR1 MNHEY, CDR2 SVGAGI. The V gene lost 3 bases and the J gene lost 0 bases, with 11 bases spanning the gap. The CDR3 is 15 amino acids. CDR3 amino acids: CASSYGVTLNTEAFF. The CDR3 DNA is TGTGCCAGCAGTTATGGGGTCACCTTGAACACTGAAGCTTTCTTT.

In its sample, this clonotype was seen many times. The chain is built from TRBV7-2 and TRBJ2-7; D remains unclear. Germline V lookup: CDR1 SGHTA, CDR2 FQGNSA. This CDR3 is 14 amino acids long. Between the trimmed V and J ends, which lost 1 base and 0 bases, there was a span of 7 bases. The CDR3 coding sequence is TGTGCCAGCAGCTTAGGCCTGGGCTCCTACGAGCAGTACTTC. Translation: CASSLGLGSYEQYF. The full variable domain, rest sourced from reference TRBV7-2 and TRBJ2-7, is GAGVSQSPSNKVTEKGKDVELRCDPISGHTALYWYRQSLGQGLEFLIYFQGNSAPDKSGLPSDRFSAERTGGSVSTLTIQRTQQEDSAVYLCASSLGLGSYEQYFGPGTRLTVT.

This clonotype occurred many times. The rearrangement uses TRBV6-5 and TRBJ2-7, with 10 bases that match TRBD1. J lost 1 base, V lost 2 bases, and 2 bases had no gene match. This CDR3 comprises 15 residues. Germline V gene data show CDR1 as MNHEY and CDR2 as SVGAGI. CDR3 sequence reads: CASSYGTGVSYEQYF. CDR3 sequence (DNA): TGTGCCAGCAGTTACGGGACAGGGGTGTCCTACGAGCAGTACTTC.

This clonotype occurred many times. This chain joins TRBV9 and TRBJ2-5, with D uncertain. This CDR3 contains 14 residues. CDR1 SGDLS and CDR2 YYNGEE come from the germline V gene. V was cut by 3 bases and J by 1 base, with 10 bases left in between. CDR3 in DNA: TGTGCCAGCAGCGCCGGGTCGTCCCAAGAGACCCAGTACTTC. Residues: CASSAGSSQETQYF.

This clonotype was detected many times. The chain links TRBV12-3 or TRBV12-4 to TRBJ2-7; no definite D call. V was shortened by 4 bases and J by 3 bases, with 10 bases between the two germline ends. The CDR3 is made up of 13 amino acids. The DNA for the CDR3 is TGTGCCAGCAGTTCCAGAACCTTCTACGAGCAGTACTTC. Amino acid sequence: CASSSRTFYEQYF.

This clonotype has ten or more counts. The chain couples TRBV20-1 to TRBJ2-7; TRBD1 might be the D (6 bases). This CDR3 has 13 amino acids. Trimming pared 0 bases from V and 6 bases from J, leaving 12 bases between. Per germline, CDR1 DFQATT and CDR2 SNEGSKA (reference sequence). CDR3 nucleotides: TGCAGTGCTAGAGATTGGGACATCCGCGAGCAGTACTTC. Protein: CSARDWDIREQYF.

This clonotype was seen many times. The V gene is TRBV11-2, the J gene TRBJ2-4; D may match TRBD1 or TRBD2 (5 bases each). Deletions cut 2 bases from V and 0 bases from J, with 20 bases between. CDR1 and CDR2 (germline): SGHAT, FQNNGV. The CDR3 sequence is 19 residues long. CDR3 coding DNA: TGTGCCAGCAGCTTATGGGCAGGGAATCGGGATCTAGCCAAAAACATTCAGTACTTC. This gives the protein CASSLWAGNRDLAKNIQYF. Full variable domain (remainder filled in from reference TRBV11-2 and TRBJ2-4): EAGVAQSPRYKIIEKRQSVAFWCNPISGHATLYWYQQILGQGPKLLIQFQNNGVVDDSQLPKDRFSAERLKGVDSTLKIQPAKLEDSAVYLCASSLWAGNRDLAKNIQYFGAGTRLSVL.

This clonotype was seen repeatedly, ten times or more. This chain connects TRBV7-2 to TRBJ1-1; D is uncertain. V was pared by 6 bases and J by 0 bases, with 11 bases between. Germline-derived CDR1 and CDR2 are SGHTA and FQGNSA. This CDR3 comprises 14 residues. DNA for the CDR3: TGTGCCAGCAGACTGAGAGACATGAACACTGAAGCTTTCTTT. Encoded protein: CASRLRDMNTEAFF.

The chain carries TRBV12-3 or TRBV12-4 and TRBJ1-1; D unclear. The V end was cut by 7 bases, the J end by 1 base, with 10 bases between. The CDR3 has 13 residues. CDR3 in DNA: TGTGCCAGCAAGATGACAACGAACACTGAAGCTTTCTTT. This sequence encodes CASKMTTNTEAFF.

Ten or more counts support this clonotype. V gene TRBV10-3 combines with J gene TRBJ2-6; 11 bases are a match to TRBD2. CDR3 length equals 16 residues. Germline V gene lookup returns CDR1 ENHRY and CDR2 SYGVKD. J was trimmed by 4 bases and V by 7 bases; bases with no gene match: 6. As DNA, the CDR3 is TGTGCCATCAAAGGGACTAGCGGCCGAGGGGCCAACGTCCTGACTTTC. Amino acid sequence: CAIKGTSGRGANVLTF.

The sample holds many counts of this clonotype. The germline gene is not matched at one end of the junction; a read error may be the cause. V is TRBV2 and J is TRBJ2-6; 7 nucleotides match TRBD2. Germline loops: CDR1 SNHLY, CDR2 FYNNEI. The CDR3 runs to 15 residues. CDR3: CASSGGRAGADVLTF. For the CDR3, the DNA is TGTGCCAGCAGTGGAGGGAGGGCTGGGGCCGACGTCCTGACTTTC. Filled out from reference TRBV2 and TRBJ2-6, the complete variable domain reads EPEVTQTPSHQVTQMGQEVILRCVPISNHLYFYWYRQILGQKVEFLVSFYNNEISEKSEIFDDQFSVERPDGSNFTLKIRSTKLEDSAMYFCASSGGRAGADVLTFGAGSRLTVL.

There are many counts of this clonotype. The DNA of the CDR3 is TGTGCCAGCAGTTACTCGAGTCTCCTTCAGCCCCAGCATTTT. It codes for CASSYSSLLQPQHF. This chain connects TRBV6-5 to TRBJ1-5; D ambiguous. This CDR3 has 14 amino acids. Trimming shortened V by 0 bases and J by 6 bases, and 9 bases separated the two germline ends. Per the germline V gene, CDR1 is MNHEY and CDR2 is SVGAGI.

This clonotype appeared many times. This chain links TRBV7-2 with TRBJ2-7; possible D gene TRBD2, 5 bases. CDR3 length: 13 amino acids. Germline CDR1 and CDR2: SGHTA and FQGNSA. Trimming pared 6 bases from V and 4 bases from J, leaving 13 bases between. The CDR3: CASSSDWLYEQYF. CDR3 DNA sequence: TGTGCCAGCAGTTCGGACTGGTTGTACGAGCAGTACTTC.

This clonotype came up many times. CDR3 sequence: CASSRGQGVVGYTF. In DNA, the CDR3 is TGTGCCAGCAGTCGGGGACAGGGGGTAGTTGGCTACACCTTC. The chain links TRBV28 to TRBJ1-2, with 11 bases fitting TRBD1. The CDR3 contains 14 residues. CDR1 and CDR2 (germline): MDHEN, SYDVKM. Losses at the gene ends were 5 bases for V and 7 bases for J; bases not matched to a gene: 6.

This chain links TRBV7-9 with TRBJ1-6, with a tentative D call TRBD1 (6 bases). V was cut by 5 bases and J by 10 bases, with 21 bases left in between. The CDR3 contains 16 residues. Germline V gene lookup returns CDR1 SEHNR and CDR2 FQNEAQ (reference sequence). The CDR3 sequence is CASSPSAGTRGSPLHF. CDR3 DNA: TGTGCCAGCAGCCCTTCTGCCGGGACAAGGGGATCACCCCTCCACTTT.

This clonotype has at least ten counts. The chain has TRBV6-5 and TRBJ1-1; D uncertain. V was trimmed by 5 bases and J by 1 base, leaving 11 bases between them. CDR1 and CDR2 (germline): MNHEY, SVGAGI. The CDR3 spans 14 residues. The chain's CDR3 is CASSPLPGNTEAFF. As DNA, the CDR3 is TGTGCCAGCAGTCCCCTCCCCGGGAACACTGAAGCTTTCTTT.

This chain links TRBV12-3 or TRBV12-4 with TRBJ2-7; D not certain. This CDR3 contains 14 residues. V lost 4 bases and J 2 bases, leaving 12 bases between the germline ends. The CDR3: CASSYGELPYEQYF. The DNA for the CDR3 is TGTGCCAGCAGTTACGGAGAACTACCCTACGAGCAGTACTTC.

This clonotype was recorded at least ten times. The chain combines TRBV3-1 with TRBJ1-5; D is unclear. V was cut by 3 bases and J by 6 bases, with 9 bases left in between. Germline loops: CDR1 LGHDT, CDR2 YNNKEL (reference sequence). The CDR3 sequence is 13 residues long. CDR3 nucleotide sequence: TGTGCCAGCAGCCAGAGGTTTACTCAGCCCCAGCATTTT. The encoded protein is CASSQRFTQPQHF.

V and J are TRBV3-1 and TRBJ2-2, with 8 bases aligning to TRBD2. There are 16 residues in the CDR3. V shed 4 bases and J 1 base; nucleotides not matched to a gene: 5. Germline V gives CDR1 LGHDT, CDR2 YNNKEL (reference sequence). CDR3 coding DNA: TGTGCCAGCAGCCCCCTTAGCGGGGAGAACACCGGGGAGCTGTTTTTT. Residues: CASSPLSGENTGELFF.